These T cell receptor beta chains were read from a single sample in a study of T cell repertoires in cytomegalovirus infection. TCRdb independently ran MiXCR on the reads; one entry per CDR3 protein. The data show hundreds of thousands of distinct CDR3 sequences, about 42% seen once. No antigen has been identified for these receptors. The starting material was cultured PBMCs, obtained from culture after CMV antigen stimulation. The receptors here all came from a human donor in good health (CMV status not recorded). Some clones in this sample may be carry-over from other donors' samples. Each CDR3 is given with its conserved first and last residue. The order of the fields is D gene, V gene, clone size, J gene, CDR3 DNA, CDR3 protein. D genes are given only for firm matches. Size is omitted from some rows. Given values are once, few, many or a class for expanded clones.

d_gene: .; v_gene: TRBV19; abundance: .; j_gene: TRBJ2-2; CDR3nt: TGTGCCAGTTCTATAGCTACATCGAACACCGGGGAGCTGTTTTTT; CDR3aa: CASSIATSNTGELFF
d_gene: .; v_gene: TRBV4-1; abundance: .; j_gene: TRBJ1-2; CDR3nt: TGCGCCAGCAGCCAAGTCGGCAGGGGCTACACCTTC; CDR3aa: CASSQVGRGYTF
d_gene: .; v_gene: TRBV6-2/TRBV6-3; abundance: few; j_gene: TRBJ2-7; CDR3nt: TGTGCCAGCAGGATGCCAGTTTCCTACGAGCAGTACTTC; CDR3aa: CASRMPVSYEQYF
d_gene: .; v_gene: TRBV7-2; abundance: few; j_gene: TRBJ2-5; CDR3nt: TGTGCCAGCAGCTCCGCCTCGCAAGGTCCCCAAGAGACCCAGTACTTC; CDR3aa: CASSSASQGPQETQYF
d_gene: .; v_gene: TRBV7-8; abundance: few; j_gene: TRBJ2-2; CDR3nt: TGTGCCAGCAGCAAACGGGCGCGGCCCGGGGAGCTGTTTTTT; CDR3aa: CASSKRARPGELFF
d_gene: .; v_gene: TRBV6-1; abundance: few; j_gene: TRBJ1-1; CDR3nt: TGTGCCAGCAGCGTCCTGTCCCGGGACACTGAAGCTTTCTTT; CDR3aa: CASSVLSRDTEAFF
d_gene: .; v_gene: TRBV7-2; abundance: few; j_gene: TRBJ1-5; CDR3nt: TGTGCCAGCAGCACCCGGCAATGGGATCAGCCCCAGCATTTT; CDR3aa: CASSTRQWDQPQHF
d_gene: .; v_gene: TRBV4-2; abundance: .; j_gene: TRBJ2-5; CDR3nt: TGTGCCAGCAGCCAAGATTGGAGAGAGACCCAGTACTTC; CDR3aa: CASSQDWRETQYF
d_gene: .; v_gene: TRBV4-1; abundance: .; j_gene: TRBJ2-7; CDR3nt: TGTGCCAGCAGCCAGGATTTGGGGCTAAACTACGAGCAGTACTTC; CDR3aa: CASSQDLGLNYEQYF
d_gene: .; v_gene: TRBV7-8; abundance: few; j_gene: TRBJ2-6; CDR3nt: TGTGCCAGCAGCTCGAGAGCTGGGGCCAACGTCCTGACTTTC; CDR3aa: CASSSRAGANVLTF
d_gene: .; v_gene: TRBV7-2; abundance: few; j_gene: TRBJ1-1; CDR3nt: TGTGCCAGCAGCGCCGGTTTCAAAGTCACTGCAGCTTTCTTT; CDR3aa: CASSAGFKVTAAFF
d_gene: .; v_gene: TRBV5-1; abundance: once; j_gene: TRBJ1-1; CDR3nt: TGCGCCAGCAGCTCCACATTGAGTGGGGCTGAAGCTTTCTTT; CDR3aa: CASSSTLSGAEAFF
d_gene: .; v_gene: TRBV12-3/TRBV12-4; abundance: .; j_gene: TRBJ1-2; CDR3nt: TGTGCCAGCAGTTTAGGAGCGCGCCGGGGCTACACCTTC; CDR3aa: CASSLGARRGYTF
d_gene: .; v_gene: TRBV12-3/TRBV12-4; abundance: many; j_gene: TRBJ1-1; CDR3nt: TGTGCCAGCAGTTTACTCGCGACAGGCCTTTTGAACACTGAAGCTTTCTTT; CDR3aa: CASSLLATGLLNTEAFF
d_gene: .; v_gene: TRBV12-3/TRBV12-4; abundance: .; j_gene: TRBJ1-2; CDR3nt: TGTGCCAGCAGTTTACGCGAGGATCGTGGCTACACCTTC; CDR3aa: CASSLREDRGYTF
d_gene: .; v_gene: TRBV6-2/TRBV6-3; abundance: .; j_gene: TRBJ2-3; CDR3nt: TGTGCCAGCAGTTACCCTCCTCTAGCAGATACGCAGTATTTT; CDR3aa: CASSYPPLADTQYF
d_gene: .; v_gene: TRBV7-2; abundance: few; j_gene: TRBJ2-7; CDR3nt: TGTGCCAGCAGCTCAGGGGGGCTCCTCTACGAGCAGTACTTC; CDR3aa: CASSSGGLLYEQYF
d_gene: .; v_gene: TRBV7-2; abundance: .; j_gene: TRBJ2-7; CDR3nt: TGTGCCAACAGCGACTCGCCGGGACACCTTACAGAGCAGTACTTC; CDR3aa: CANSDSPGHLTEQYF
d_gene: .; v_gene: TRBV5-1; abundance: .; j_gene: TRBJ1-1; CDR3nt: TGCGCCAGCAGCTTGGCCGACAGAGACAACACTGAAGCTTTCTTT; CDR3aa: CASSLADRDNTEAFF
d_gene: .; v_gene: TRBV7-6; abundance: few; j_gene: TRBJ2-7; CDR3nt: TGTGCCAGCAGCCTGGTCGGAGGGCTGCCCGGGTACGAGCAGTACTTC; CDR3aa: CASSLVGGLPGYEQYF
d_gene: TRBD2; v_gene: TRBV6-5; abundance: few; j_gene: TRBJ2-7; CDR3nt: TGTGCCAGCAGAAAATCTAGCGGGAGCTCCTACGAGCAGTACTTC; CDR3aa: CASRKSSGSSYEQYF
d_gene: .; v_gene: TRBV7-9; abundance: .; j_gene: TRBJ2-2; CDR3nt: TGTGCCAGCAGGCTCTACAGGGTTGGGCCCGGGGAGCTGTTTTTT; CDR3aa: CASRLYRVGPGELFF
d_gene: .; v_gene: TRBV7-2; abundance: .; j_gene: TRBJ2-7; CDR3nt: TGTGCCAGCAGCTTAGGAGTGGGAAAACGAGTGGAGCAGTACTTC; CDR3aa: CASSLGVGKRVEQYF
d_gene: TRBD1; v_gene: TRBV7-8; abundance: .; j_gene: TRBJ1-6; CDR3nt: TGTGCCAGCAGCCCTGACAGGGTGGGATCACCCCTCCACTTT; CDR3aa: CASSPDRVGSPLHF